A single T cell receptor (beta chain) is shown here with its context. Its antigen is currently unknown. The sample belongs to a study of T cell responses to AZD1222 COVID-19 vaccine. Study-level points and caveats: None of the repertoires were sampled until the peak T cell response had passed. Nearly half of unique spike-specific TCRs reportedly avoided B.1.351 and B.1.1.7 mutated regions. Baseline serostatus was positive in only six AZD1222 recipients.

The germline V gene encodes CDR1 LGHDT and CDR2 YNNKEL (reference sequence). Between the trimmed V and J ends, which lost 1 base and 4 bases, there was a span of 10 bases. The CDR3 consists of 14 residues. Assay: immunoSEQ multiplex PCR; the TCRdb copy retains only in-frame clones and omits some. The data show 150,000 or so clones, roughly 89% seen once. The chain is built from TRBV3-1 (or the pseudogene TRBV3-2) and TRBJ1-2; D uncertain. Material: peripheral blood, obtained on day 0 of AZD1222 vaccination. The receptor was derived from an adult in good health. The DNA of the CDR3 is TGTGCCAGCAGCCAAGGAATTGGATCCTATGGCTACACCTTC. Protein: CASSQGIGSYGYTF.